Sequencing of this T cell receptor beta chain was carried out in a study of T cell responses to AZD1222 COVID-19 vaccine. Study-level findings and limits: Spike-specific TCR breadth and depth both grew after two AZD1222 doses.

The germline V and J ends were trimmed by 4 bases and 1 base, with 14 bases remaining between them. Per germline, CDR1 SGHNT and CDR2 YYREEE (reference sequence). The CDR3 loop spans 15 amino acids. Turning to this clone: Its antigen is undetermined.

Clones were sequenced by immunoSEQ multiplex PCR, and TCRdb holds only the in-frame ones, with some missing. The repertoire holds about 120,000 clones, roughly 84% seen once, with about 10% in the top ten. The receptor comes from an adult in good health. The chain links TRBV5-4 to TRBJ2-5, with D perhaps matching TRBD2 (5 bases). Source: peripheral blood, taken on day 0 of AZD1222 vaccination. Here the CDR3 reads CASSAPSGVQETQYF. As DNA, the CDR3 is TGTGCCAGCAGCGCCCCGTCCGGGGTCCAAGAGACCCAGTACTTC.